The present T cell receptor (beta chain) was sequenced within a study of blood T cells in healthy people across ages. A second PCR, run for about 6 to 12 cycles, used a sample-barcoded 5' primer plus a J-beta primer mix. Each CDR3 protein is one row after TCRdb ran MiXCR on the 5' RACE reads. The data show 590,000 or so distinct CDR3 sequences, 25% to 35% seen once. A note on this clonotype: Its antigen is as yet unknown.

Healthy Caucasians from Russia aged roughly 6 to 90 served as donors. Study observations and caveats: In these data, TCR beta diversity tracked strongly with naive T cell percentage.

The CDR3 consists of 13 residues. Trimming shortened V by 7 bases and J by 1 base, and 10 bases separated the two germline ends. The V gene's germline CDR1 is SGHDN and CDR2 FVKESK. The origin of this receptor is a woman of 80 years or more in good health. Sequencing was carried out using blood. This chain uses TRBV14 with TRBJ2-5; TRBD2 is a possible D gene (5 bases). DNA for the CDR3: TGTGCCAGCACAAGCGGAGCCCAAGAGACCCAGTACTTC. It encodes CASTSGAQETQYF.